This T cell receptor (beta chain) was sequenced in a study of CD8+CD57+ T cells in acquired aplastic anemia. Study as a whole: Sorting CD4+ and CD8+ cells gave DNA averaging about 3.2 ug.

This CDR3 contains 15 residues. Germline V CDR1 and CDR2: MNHNY, SVGAGI (reference sequence). The V end was cut by 8 bases, the J end by 4 bases, with 20 bases between. This clonotype has a count of ten or more. Its antigen is undetermined. Overall study results and limits: Around 30 sequences, all CD8+ CDR3, were shared between patients and controls. Patients and controls were not found to differ significantly in CD8+ Simpson's diversity.

Genomic DNA, serving as template, underwent TCR beta VDJ and CDR3 profiling. Each CDR3 protein gets one entry after TCRdb re-called the reads with MiXCR. The sample has around 200,000 distinct CDR3 sequences, about half seen once. Sequencing was done on patients that had shown CD8+CD57+ cell expansion by flow cytometry. Patients had undergone no therapy by the time their blood was sampled. The sample consisted of sorted CD4+, CD8+, or CD8+CD57+ T cells (not recorded which) from PBMCs. This receptor was taken from a human donor with aplastic anemia. This chain connects TRBV6-6 to TRBJ1-1; D gene unclear. CDR3 DNA sequence: TGTGCCAGCCGCAGTGGAACCTCCGTGAGCACTGAAGCTTTCTTT. Its translation: CASRSGTSVSTEAFF.